The 19 T cell receptor beta chains below come from one sample, sequenced in a study of blood T cells in healthy people across ages (dated by TCRdb to between 2014 and 2017). The library was built by means of 5' RACE. The listed sequencing device is Illumina HiSeq 2500. A second PCR of about 7 to 12 cycles was performed with a sample-barcoded 5' primer and a J-beta primer mix. TCRdb applied fastp at Q25 and MiXCR to the public reads, then kept only in-frame beta chains. Duplicate CDR3 protein sequences are folded into a single record with the most common DNA and genes. In this sample the table shows 1.5 million to 2 million distinct CDR3 sequences, roughly 50% of which occur a single time. The ten largest clones capture more than 2% of the sample. Input material: blood. The receptors derive from a woman aged 40 to 50 in good health.

The J gene is TRBJ2-5, the V gene TRBV20-1; 7 bases agree with TRBD1. Trimming at V came to 2 bases and at J to 3 bases, leaving 9 bases not matched to a gene. Germline V gives CDR1 DFQATT, CDR2 SNEGSKA (reference sequence). CDR3 length: 15 amino acids. CDR3 coding DNA: TGCAGTGCTAGAAGAGGGGGCCTTCGCAAAGAGACCCAGTACTTC. Translated: CSARRGGLRKETQYF.

J is TRBJ2-4 and V is TRBV27; D possibly corresponds to TRBD1 (6 bases). This CDR3 has 13 residues. The V gene lost 10 bases and the J gene lost 13 bases, with 23 bases spanning the gap. Germline-derived CDR1 and CDR2 are MNHEY and SMNVEV (reference sequence). The CDR3 loop reads CATGGDSSYGQYF. The CDR3 DNA follows: TGTGCCACTGGGGGCGACAGCTCCTACGGGCAGTACTTC.

This clonotype occurred a few times. The V gene is TRBV12-3 or TRBV12-4, the J gene TRBJ2-5; tentative D call: TRBD1 (6 bases). The CDR3 length is 15 residues. Trimming removed 5 bases at V and 5 bases at J, with 18 bases between. This CDR3 is CASSPPKERGETQYF. The CDR3 DNA reads as TGTGCCAGCAGTCCCCCTAAGGAGAGGGGGGAGACCCAGTACTTC.

The rearrangement links TRBV5-1 to TRBJ2-4; 7 bases match TRBD1. In germline, CDR1 is SGHRS, CDR2 YFSETQ. The CDR3 runs to 16 residues. The junction had 14 bases not matched to a gene; V was cut back by 4 bases and J by 7 bases. The CDR3 region has the DNA TGCGCCAGCAGCGAGGGATTGGGGACAGAGGTCAACATTCAGTACTTC. This gives the protein CASSEGLGTEVNIQYF.

This clonotype was counted only a few times. This chain connects TRBV6-2 or TRBV6-3 to TRBJ2-5; D possibly corresponds to TRBD1 (5 bases). Germline V gene lookup returns CDR1 MNHEY and CDR2 SVGEGT. The CDR3 length is 16 residues. The V gene lost 5 bases and the J gene lost 3 bases, with 19 bases spanning the gap. CDR3 sequence: CASSPVLRGAKETQYF. CDR3 nucleotide sequence: TGTGCCAGCAGTCCGGTTTTAAGGGGCGCGAAAGAGACCCAGTACTTC.

The rearrangement joins TRBV28 to TRBJ2-5; D ambiguous. The V gene lost 5 bases and the J gene lost 5 bases, with 12 bases spanning the gap. Per the germline V gene, CDR1 is MDHEN and CDR2 is SYDVKM. This CDR3 region has 13 residues. The CDR3 reads CASSGVGRETQYF. The CDR3 DNA is TGTGCCAGCAGTGGAGTCGGTCGGGAGACCCAGTACTTC. The variable domain in full, with the rest retrieved from reference TRBV28 and TRBJ2-5, is DVKVTQSSRYLVKRTGEKVFLECVQDMDHENMFWYRQDPGLGLRLIYFSYDVKMKEKGDIPEGYSVSREKKERFSLILESASTNQTSMYLCASSGVGRETQYFGPGTRLLVL.

The V and J genes are TRBV6-2 or TRBV6-3 and TRBJ2-5, with TRBD1 matching 8 bases. The CDR3 consists of 14 residues. Germline trimming cut 5 bases from V and 4 bases from J; bases unmatched to any gene: 6. Germline CDR1 is MNHEY and CDR2 is SVGEGT. Here the CDR3 reads CASSRQGSVETQYF. The CDR3 nucleotides are TGTGCCAGCAGTCGACAGGGGTCGGTAGAGACCCAGTACTTC.

This clonotype has just one count. V is TRBV24-1 and J is TRBJ2-5; 15 nucleotides align to TRBD2. The CDR3 spans 19 residues. Germline CDR1 KGHDR, CDR2 SFDVKD. Trimming took 4 bases from V and 2 from J; bases not matched to a gene: 10. The CDR3 here is CATSDPSGLAGGKQETQYF. The CDR3 DNA reads as TGTGCCACCAGTGACCCTTCGGGACTAGCGGGGGGTAAACAAGAGACCCAGTACTTC.

V gene TRBV7-2 combines with J gene TRBJ2-3; 12 nucleotides align to TRBD2. Germline-derived CDR1 and CDR2 are SGHTA and FQGNSA. J was trimmed by 5 bases and V by 6 bases; bases with no gene match: 9. This CDR3 contains 16 residues. The CDR3 region is CASSSGLAGLIDTQYF. In nucleotides, the CDR3 is TGTGCCAGCAGTTCCGGACTAGCGGGGTTAATAGATACGCAGTATTTT.

This clonotype was seen a few times. The V and J genes are TRBV4-2 and TRBJ2-1, with a possible D match to TRBD2 (5 bases). The tail of the sequence fits TRBJ2-7 better, so the J call may be wrong. Germline CDR1 and CDR2: LGHNA and YNFKEQ. The CDR3 is made up of 17 amino acids. The CDR3: CASSQVGLSHGYNEQYF. The CDR3 nucleotides are TGTGCCAGCAGCCAAGTAGGACTCAGCCACGGTTACAATGAGCAGTACTTC.

This chain connects TRBV6-6 to TRBJ2-3; D call uncertain. With 2 bases removed from V and 2 bases from J, the gap between germline ends came to 5 bases. The CDR3 is 13 residues long. Germline V gives CDR1 MNHNY, CDR2 SVGAGI (reference sequence). CDR3: CASSYLNTDTQYF. Written as DNA, the CDR3 is TGTGCCAGCAGTTACCTTAACACAGATACGCAGTATTTT.

The chain is built from TRBV20-1 and TRBJ2-1, with a possible D match to TRBD1 (5 bases). This CDR3 is built from 14 residues. The V gene lost 3 bases and the J gene lost 5 bases, with 14 bases spanning the gap. The germline CDR1 and CDR2 sequences are DFQATT and SNEGSKA (reference sequence). The CDR3 coding sequence is TGCAGTGCTAGCTTTGGCAGGGTGGACAATGAGCAGTTCTTC. The encoded protein is CSASFGRVDNEQFF.

In its sample, this clonotype was seen a few times. The V and J genes are TRBV25-1 and TRBJ2-7; TRBD2 aligns across 7 bases. The J call is in doubt because the DNA end fits TRBJ2-5 better. The CDR3 runs 14 residues. In germline, CDR1 is MGHDK, CDR2 SYGVNS. CDR3 in amino acids: CASSERHPGGTQYF. The CDR3 nucleotides are TGTGCCAGCAGTGAAAGGCATCCGGGAGGGACCCAGTACTTC.

The DNA for the CDR3 is TGTGCCAGTCGGGGCCGGGGGGGTGCAGATACGCAGTATTTT. This codes for CASRGRGGADTQYF. V and J are TRBV12-3 or TRBV12-4 and TRBJ2-3, with 8 bases lining up with TRBD2. The CDR3 contains 14 residues. Germline trimming cut 9 bases from V and 4 bases from J; bases unmatched to any gene: 9.

This clonotype was counted between two and nine times. The chain joins TRBV20-1 to TRBJ1-2; 7 bases match TRBD1. This CDR3 is built from 14 residues. The J segment lost 2 bases and the V segment lost 3 bases, leaving 6 bases of the junction unmatched. Germline V gene lookup returns CDR1 DFQATT and CDR2 SNEGSKA (reference sequence). In nucleotides, the CDR3 is TGCAGTGCTAGCTCCGGGACAGAGAACTATGGCTACACCTTC. Protein product: CSASSGTENYGYTF.

As DNA, the CDR3 is TGTGCCAGCAGTGAAGGGGGCGCGGAGACCCAGTACTTC. Protein sequence: CASSEGGAETQYF. V usage is TRBV6-1 and J usage is TRBJ2-7; D is possibly TRBD1 (5 bases). The J call is uncertain, as TRBJ2-5 better fits the DNA end. There are 13 residues in the CDR3. Germline V gives CDR1 MNHNS, CDR2 SASEGT.

The chain combines TRBV6-1 with TRBJ2-3, with 14 bases identical to TRBD2. CDR3 length: 19 residues. The V gene's germline CDR1 is MNHNS and CDR2 SASEGT. Trimming removed 9 bases from V and 1 base from J; junction bases left unmatched: 15. CDR3 DNA sequence: TGTGCCAGTAGTAGAACCCCTCCGGGACTAGCGGGGGGCACAGATACGCAGTATTTT. Translation: CASSRTPPGLAGGTDTQYF.

Concerning this clonotype: Its ends do not fully match the called genes, so a read error is possible. The chain employs TRBV6-2 or TRBV6-3 and TRBJ2-5; D might be TRBD2 (6 bases). The CDR3 length is 14 residues. CDR1 and CDR2 (germline): MNHEY, SVGEGT. For the CDR3, the DNA is TGTGCCAGCAGGCCCCGCGGGGACCGAGAGGCCCAGTACTTC. As protein: CASRPRGDREAQYF.

The chain links TRBV6-5 to TRBJ2-1; 10 bases fit TRBD1. Trimming took 2 bases from V and 9 from J; bases not matched to a gene: 7. CDR3 length: 15 amino acids. Looked up from germline, CDR1 is MNHEY and CDR2 is SVGAGI. The CDR3 DNA reads as TGTGCCAGCAGTTACCGCCGGGACAGGGGCGGTGAGCAGTTCTTC. Its protein is CASSYRRDRGGEQFF.